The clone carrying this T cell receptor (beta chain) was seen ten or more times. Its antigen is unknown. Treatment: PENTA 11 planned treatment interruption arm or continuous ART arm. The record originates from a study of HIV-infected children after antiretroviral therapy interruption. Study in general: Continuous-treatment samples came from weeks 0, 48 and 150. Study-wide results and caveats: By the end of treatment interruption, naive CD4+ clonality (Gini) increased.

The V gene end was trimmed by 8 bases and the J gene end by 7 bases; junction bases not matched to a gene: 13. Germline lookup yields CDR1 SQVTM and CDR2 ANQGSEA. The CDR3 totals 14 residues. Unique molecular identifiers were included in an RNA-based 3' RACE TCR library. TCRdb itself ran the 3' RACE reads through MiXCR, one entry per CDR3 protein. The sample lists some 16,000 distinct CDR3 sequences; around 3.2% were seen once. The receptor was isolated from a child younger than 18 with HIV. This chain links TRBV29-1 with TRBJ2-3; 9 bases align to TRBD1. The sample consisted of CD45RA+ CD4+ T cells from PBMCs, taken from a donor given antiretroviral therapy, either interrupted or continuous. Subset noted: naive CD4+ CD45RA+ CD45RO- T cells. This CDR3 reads CSTSSDRGGNTQYF. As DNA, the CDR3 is TGCAGCACATCTTCGGACAGGGGAGGGAATACGCAGTATTTT.